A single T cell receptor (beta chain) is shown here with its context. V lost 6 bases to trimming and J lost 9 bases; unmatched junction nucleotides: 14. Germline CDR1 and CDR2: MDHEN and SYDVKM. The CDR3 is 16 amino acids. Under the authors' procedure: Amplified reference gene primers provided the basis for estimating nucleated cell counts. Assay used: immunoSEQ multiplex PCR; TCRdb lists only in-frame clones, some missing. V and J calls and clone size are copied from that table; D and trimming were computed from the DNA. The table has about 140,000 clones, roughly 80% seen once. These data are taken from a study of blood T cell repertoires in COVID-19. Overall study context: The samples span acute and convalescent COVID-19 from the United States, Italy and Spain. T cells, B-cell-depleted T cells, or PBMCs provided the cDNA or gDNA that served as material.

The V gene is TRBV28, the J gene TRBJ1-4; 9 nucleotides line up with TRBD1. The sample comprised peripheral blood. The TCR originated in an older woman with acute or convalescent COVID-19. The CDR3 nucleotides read TGTGCCAGCAGCCTCGGTCGCCGGACAGGGGCTAAAAAACTGTTTTTT. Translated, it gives CASSLGRRTGAKKLFF. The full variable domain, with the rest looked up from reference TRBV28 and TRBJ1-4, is DVKVTQSSRYLVKRTGEKVFLECVQDMDHENMFWYRQDPGLGLRLIYFSYDVKMKEKGDIPEGYSVSREKKERFSLILESASTNQTSMYLCASSLGRRTGAKKLFFGSGTQLSVL.